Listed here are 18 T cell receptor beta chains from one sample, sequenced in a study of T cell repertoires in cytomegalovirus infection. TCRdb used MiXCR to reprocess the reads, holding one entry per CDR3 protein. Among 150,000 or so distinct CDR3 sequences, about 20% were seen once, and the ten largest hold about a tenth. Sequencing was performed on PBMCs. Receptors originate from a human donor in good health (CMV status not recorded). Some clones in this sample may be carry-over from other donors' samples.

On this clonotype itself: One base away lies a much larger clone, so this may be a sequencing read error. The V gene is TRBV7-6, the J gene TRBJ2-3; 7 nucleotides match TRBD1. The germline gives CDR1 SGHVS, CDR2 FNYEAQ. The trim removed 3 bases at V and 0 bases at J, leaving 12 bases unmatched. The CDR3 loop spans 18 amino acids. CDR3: CASSLRRGTAASTDTQYF. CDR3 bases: TGTGCCAGCAGCTTGAGAAGGGGGACAGCCGCTAGCACAGATACGCAGTATTTT. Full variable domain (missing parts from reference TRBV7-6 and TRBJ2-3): GAGVSQSPRYKVTKRGQDVALRCDPISGHVSLYWYRQALGQGPEFLTYFNYEAQQDKSGLPNDRFSAERPEGSISTLTIQRTEQRDSAMYRCASSLRRGTAASTDTQYFGPGTRLTVL.

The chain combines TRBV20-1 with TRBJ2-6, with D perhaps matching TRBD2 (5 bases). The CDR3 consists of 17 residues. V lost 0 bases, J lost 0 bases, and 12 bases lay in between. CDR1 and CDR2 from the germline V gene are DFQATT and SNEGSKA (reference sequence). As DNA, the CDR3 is TGCAGTGCTAGAGATGAGGAGGTTAGCTCTGGGGCCAACGTCCTGACTTTC. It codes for CSARDEEVSSGANVLTF.

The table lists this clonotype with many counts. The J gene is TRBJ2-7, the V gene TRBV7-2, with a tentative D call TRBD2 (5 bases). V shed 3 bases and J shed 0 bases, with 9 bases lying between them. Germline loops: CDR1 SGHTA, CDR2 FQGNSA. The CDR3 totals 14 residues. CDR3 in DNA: TGTGCCAGCAGCTTCGCCGGGGACTCCTACGAGCAGTACTTC. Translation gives CASSFAGDSYEQYF.

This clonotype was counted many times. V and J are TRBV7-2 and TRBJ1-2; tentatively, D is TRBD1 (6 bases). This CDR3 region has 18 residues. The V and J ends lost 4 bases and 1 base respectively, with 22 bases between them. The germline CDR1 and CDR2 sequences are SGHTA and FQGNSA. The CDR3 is CASSSGLGGGRDNYGYTF. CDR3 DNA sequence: TGTGCCAGCAGCTCGGGACTAGGGGGAGGCCGAGATAACTATGGCTACACCTTC.

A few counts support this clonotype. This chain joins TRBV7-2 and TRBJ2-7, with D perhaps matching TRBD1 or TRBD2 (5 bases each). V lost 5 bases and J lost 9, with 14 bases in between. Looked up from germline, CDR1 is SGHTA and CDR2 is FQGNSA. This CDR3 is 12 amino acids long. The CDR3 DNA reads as TGTGCCAGCAGCCCGGGGACCGCAGCGCAGTACTTC. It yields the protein CASSPGTAAQYF.

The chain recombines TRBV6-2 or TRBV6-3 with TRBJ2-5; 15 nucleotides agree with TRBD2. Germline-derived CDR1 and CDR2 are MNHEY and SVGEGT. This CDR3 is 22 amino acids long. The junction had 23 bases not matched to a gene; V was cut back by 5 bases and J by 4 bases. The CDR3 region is CASSRKKIGLAGGPSTRETQYF. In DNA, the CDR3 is TGTGCCAGCAGTCGCAAGAAGATCGGACTAGCGGGAGGGCCGAGCACGAGAGAGACCCAGTACTTC.

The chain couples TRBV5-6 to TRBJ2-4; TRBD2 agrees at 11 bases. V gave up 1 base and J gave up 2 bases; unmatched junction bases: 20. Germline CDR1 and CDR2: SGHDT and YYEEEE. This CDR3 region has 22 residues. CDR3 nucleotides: TGTGCCAGCAGCTTGTCAGGGGGGGTTAGCGGGAGGGACGCCCGCTCCAAAAACATTCAGTACTTC. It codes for CASSLSGGVSGRDARSKNIQYF.

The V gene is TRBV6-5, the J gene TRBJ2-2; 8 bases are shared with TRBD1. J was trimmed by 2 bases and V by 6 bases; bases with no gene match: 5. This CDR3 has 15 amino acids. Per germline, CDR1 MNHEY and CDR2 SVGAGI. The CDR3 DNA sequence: TGTGCCAGCAGCCAGGGACAGGACAACACCGGGGAGCTGTTTTTT. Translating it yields CASSQGQDNTGELFF.

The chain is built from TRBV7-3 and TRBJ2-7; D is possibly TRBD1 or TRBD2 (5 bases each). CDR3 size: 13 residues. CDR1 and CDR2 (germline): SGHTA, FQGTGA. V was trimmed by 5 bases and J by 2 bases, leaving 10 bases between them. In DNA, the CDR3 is TGTGCCAGCAGCGAGGGACCGACCTACGAGCAGTACTTC. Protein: CASSEGPTYEQYF.

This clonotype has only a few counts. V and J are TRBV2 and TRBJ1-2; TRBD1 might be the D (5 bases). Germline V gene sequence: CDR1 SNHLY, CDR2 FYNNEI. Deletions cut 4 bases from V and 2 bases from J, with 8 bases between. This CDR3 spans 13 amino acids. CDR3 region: CASSASGNYGYTF. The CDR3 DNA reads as TGTGCCAGCAGTGCGTCAGGGAACTATGGCTACACCTTC.

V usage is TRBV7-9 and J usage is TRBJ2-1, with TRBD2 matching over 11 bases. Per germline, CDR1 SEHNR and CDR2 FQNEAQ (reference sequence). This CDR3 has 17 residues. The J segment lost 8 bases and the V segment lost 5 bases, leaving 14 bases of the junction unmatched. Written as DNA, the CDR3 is TGTGCCAGCAGCCGATCGATAGCGGGAGGGCCGAGGGATGAGCAGTTCTTC. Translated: CASSRSIAGGPRDEQFF.

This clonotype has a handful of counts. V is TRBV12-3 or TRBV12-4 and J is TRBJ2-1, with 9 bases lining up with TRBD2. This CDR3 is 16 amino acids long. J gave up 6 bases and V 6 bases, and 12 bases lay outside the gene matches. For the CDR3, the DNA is TGTGCCAGCAGCGCCCCCGGGGGACTAGCTCGCAATGAGCAGTTCTTC. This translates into CASSAPGGLARNEQFF.

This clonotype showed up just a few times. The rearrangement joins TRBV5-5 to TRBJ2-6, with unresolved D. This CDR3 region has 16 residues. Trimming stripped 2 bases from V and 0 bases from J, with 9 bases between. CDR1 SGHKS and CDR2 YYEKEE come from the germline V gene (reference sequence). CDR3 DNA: TGTGCCAGCAGCTTCGGAGCGAGCTCTGGGGCCAACGTCCTGACTTTC. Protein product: CASSFGASSGANVLTF.

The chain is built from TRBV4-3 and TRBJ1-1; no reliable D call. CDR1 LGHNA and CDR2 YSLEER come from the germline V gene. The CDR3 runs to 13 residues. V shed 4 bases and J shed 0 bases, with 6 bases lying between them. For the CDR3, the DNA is TGCGCCAGCAGCCGTGGAGTGAACACTGAAGCTTTCTTT. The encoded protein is CASSRGVNTEAFF.

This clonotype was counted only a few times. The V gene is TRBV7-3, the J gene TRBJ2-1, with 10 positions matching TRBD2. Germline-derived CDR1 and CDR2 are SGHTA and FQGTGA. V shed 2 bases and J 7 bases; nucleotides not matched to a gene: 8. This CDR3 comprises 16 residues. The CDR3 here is CASSLSSSGRLNEQFF. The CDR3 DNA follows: TGTGCCAGCAGCTTATCTTCTAGCGGGAGATTGAATGAGCAGTTCTTC.

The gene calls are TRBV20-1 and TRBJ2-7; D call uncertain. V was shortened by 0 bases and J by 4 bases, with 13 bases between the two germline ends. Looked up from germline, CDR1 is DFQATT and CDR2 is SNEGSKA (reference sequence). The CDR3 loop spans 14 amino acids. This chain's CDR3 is CSARDDSTYYEQYF. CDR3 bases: TGCAGTGCTAGAGATGACTCGACATATTACGAGCAGTACTTC.

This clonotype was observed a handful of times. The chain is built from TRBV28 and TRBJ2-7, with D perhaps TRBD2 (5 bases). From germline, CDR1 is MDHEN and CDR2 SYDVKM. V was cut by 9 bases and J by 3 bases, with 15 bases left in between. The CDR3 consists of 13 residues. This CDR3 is CASKVGSDYEQYF. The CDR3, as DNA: TGTGCCAGTAAGGTGGGGAGCGACTACGAGCAGTACTTC.

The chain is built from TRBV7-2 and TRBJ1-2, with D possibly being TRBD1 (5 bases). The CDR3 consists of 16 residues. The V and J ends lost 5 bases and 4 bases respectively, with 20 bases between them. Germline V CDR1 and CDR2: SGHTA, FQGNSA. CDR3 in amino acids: CASSPWGGGDGYGYTF. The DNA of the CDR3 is TGTGCCAGCAGCCCTTGGGGGGGAGGGGACGGCTATGGCTACACCTTC.